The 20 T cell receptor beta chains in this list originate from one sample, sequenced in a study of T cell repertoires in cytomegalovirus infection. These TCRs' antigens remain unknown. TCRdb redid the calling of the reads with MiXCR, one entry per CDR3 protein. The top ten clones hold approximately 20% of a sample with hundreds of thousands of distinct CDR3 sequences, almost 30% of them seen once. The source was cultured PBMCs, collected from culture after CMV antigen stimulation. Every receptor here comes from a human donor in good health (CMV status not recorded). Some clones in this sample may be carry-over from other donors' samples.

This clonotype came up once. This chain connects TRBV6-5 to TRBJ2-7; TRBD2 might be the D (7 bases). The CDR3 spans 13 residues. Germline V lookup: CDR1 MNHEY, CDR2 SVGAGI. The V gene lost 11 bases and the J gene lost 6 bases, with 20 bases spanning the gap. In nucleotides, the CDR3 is TGTGCCTCACAAGGGGGGGTGAGGGGCGAGCAGTACTTC. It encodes CASQGGVRGEQYF.

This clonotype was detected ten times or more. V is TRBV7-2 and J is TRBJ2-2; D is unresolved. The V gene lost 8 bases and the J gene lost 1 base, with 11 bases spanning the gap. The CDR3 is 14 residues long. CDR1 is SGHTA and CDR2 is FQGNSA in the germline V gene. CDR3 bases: TGTGCCAGCTCCCCTAGGTGGAACACCGGGGAGCTGTTTTTT. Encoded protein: CASSPRWNTGELFF.

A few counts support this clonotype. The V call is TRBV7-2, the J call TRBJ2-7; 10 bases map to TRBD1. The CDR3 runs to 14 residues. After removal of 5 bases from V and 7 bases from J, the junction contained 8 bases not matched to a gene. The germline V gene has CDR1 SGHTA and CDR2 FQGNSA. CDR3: CASSPRQGAHEQYF. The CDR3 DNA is TGTGCCAGCAGCCCTCGACAGGGGGCGCATGAGCAGTACTTC.

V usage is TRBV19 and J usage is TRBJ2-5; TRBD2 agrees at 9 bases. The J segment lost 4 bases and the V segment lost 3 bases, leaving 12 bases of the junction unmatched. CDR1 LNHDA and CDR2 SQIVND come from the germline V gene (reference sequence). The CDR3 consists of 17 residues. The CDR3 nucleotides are TGTGCCAGTAGTATCGCTTCGCGGGGGGGCCTGGGAGAGACCCAGTACTTC. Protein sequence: CASSIASRGGLGETQYF.

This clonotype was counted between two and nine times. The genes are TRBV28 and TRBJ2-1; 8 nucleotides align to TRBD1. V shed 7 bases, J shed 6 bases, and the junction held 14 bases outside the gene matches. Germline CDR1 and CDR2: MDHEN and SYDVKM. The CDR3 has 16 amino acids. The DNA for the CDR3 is TGTGCCAGCAAACCGGAGACAGGGGACTTTCCCAATGAGCAGTTCTTC. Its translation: CASKPETGDFPNEQFF.

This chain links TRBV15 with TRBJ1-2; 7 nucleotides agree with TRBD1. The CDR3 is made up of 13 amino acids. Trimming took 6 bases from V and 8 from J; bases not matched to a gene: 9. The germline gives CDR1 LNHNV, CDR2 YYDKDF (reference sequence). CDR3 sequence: CATRGGTARGYTF. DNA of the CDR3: TGTGCCACCAGAGGGGGGACAGCTCGGGGCTACACCTTC.

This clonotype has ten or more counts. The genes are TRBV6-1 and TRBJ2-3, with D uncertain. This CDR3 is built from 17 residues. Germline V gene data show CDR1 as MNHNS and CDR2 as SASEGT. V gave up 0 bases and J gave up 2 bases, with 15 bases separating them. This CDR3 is CASSEAVRSFSTDTQYF. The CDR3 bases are TGTGCCAGCAGTGAAGCGGTCAGAAGTTTCTCCACAGATACGCAGTATTTT.

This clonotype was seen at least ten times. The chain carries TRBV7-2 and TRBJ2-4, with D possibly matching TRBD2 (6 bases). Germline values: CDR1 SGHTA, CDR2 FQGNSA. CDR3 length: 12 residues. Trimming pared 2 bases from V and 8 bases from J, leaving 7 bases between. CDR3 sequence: CASSLTGDIQYF. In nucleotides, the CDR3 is TGTGCCAGCAGCTTAACGGGAGACATTCAGTACTTC. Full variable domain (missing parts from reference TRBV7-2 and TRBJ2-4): GAGVSQSPSNKVTEKGKDVELRCDPISGHTALYWYRQSLGQGLEFLIYFQGNSAPDKSGLPSDRFSAERTGGSVSTLTIQRTQQEDSAVYLCASSLTGDIQYFGAGTRLSVL.

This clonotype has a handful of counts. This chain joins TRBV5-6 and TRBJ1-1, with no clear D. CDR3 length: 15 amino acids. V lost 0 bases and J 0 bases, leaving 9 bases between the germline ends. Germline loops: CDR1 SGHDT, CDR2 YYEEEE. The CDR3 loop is CASSLDRFMNTEAFF. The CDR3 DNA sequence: TGTGCCAGCAGCTTGGATAGATTCATGAACACTGAAGCTTTCTTT.

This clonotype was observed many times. The DNA of the CDR3 is TGTGCCAGCAGCTTTTTTAGGGAAGGAAGCTACACCTTC. Residues: CASSFFREGSYTF. J is TRBJ1-2 and V is TRBV7-2; D call uncertain. Germline CDR1 reads SGHTA; CDR2 reads FQGNSA. The ends were cut back, 3 bases at V and 9 bases at J, with 14 bases in the middle. CDR3 length: 13 residues.

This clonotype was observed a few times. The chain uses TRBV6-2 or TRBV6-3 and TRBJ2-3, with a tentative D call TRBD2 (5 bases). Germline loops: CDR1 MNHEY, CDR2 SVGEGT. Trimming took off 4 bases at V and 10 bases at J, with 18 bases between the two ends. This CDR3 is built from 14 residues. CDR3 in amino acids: CASSSLDFSWAQYF. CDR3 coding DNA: TGTGCCAGCAGTTCCCTGGACTTTAGCTGGGCGCAGTATTTT.

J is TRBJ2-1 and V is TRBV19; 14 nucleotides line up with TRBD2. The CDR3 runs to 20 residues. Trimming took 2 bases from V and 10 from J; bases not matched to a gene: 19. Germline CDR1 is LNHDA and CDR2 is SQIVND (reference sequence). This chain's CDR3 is CASSIPRLGLAGGRRDEQFF. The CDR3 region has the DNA TGTGCCAGTAGTATACCTCGACTAGGACTAGCGGGAGGCCGGAGAGACGAGCAGTTCTTC.

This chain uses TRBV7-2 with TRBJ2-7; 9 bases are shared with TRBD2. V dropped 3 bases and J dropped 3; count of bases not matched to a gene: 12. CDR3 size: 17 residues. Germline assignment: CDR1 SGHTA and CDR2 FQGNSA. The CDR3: CASSFRGSGGLGYEQYF. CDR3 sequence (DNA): TGTGCCAGCAGCTTTCGGGGTAGCGGGGGCCTAGGCTACGAGCAGTACTTC. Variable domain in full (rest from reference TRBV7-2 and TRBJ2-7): GAGVSQSPSNKVTEKGKDVELRCDPISGHTALYWYRQSLGQGLEFLIYFQGNSAPDKSGLPSDRFSAERTGGSVSTLTIQRTQQEDSAVYLCASSFRGSGGLGYEQYFGPGTRLTVT.

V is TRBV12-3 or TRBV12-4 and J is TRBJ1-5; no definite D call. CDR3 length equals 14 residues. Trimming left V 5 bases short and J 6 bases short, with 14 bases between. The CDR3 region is CASSQKASGQPQHF. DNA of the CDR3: TGTGCCAGCAGTCAAAAGGCCTCGGGTCAGCCCCAGCATTTT.

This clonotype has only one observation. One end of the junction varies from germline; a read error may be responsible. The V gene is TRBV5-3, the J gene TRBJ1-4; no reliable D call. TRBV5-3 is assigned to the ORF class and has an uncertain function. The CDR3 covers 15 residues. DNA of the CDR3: TGTGCCAGCAGCTTTTCCGGTCTGAATAATGAAAAACTGTTTTTT. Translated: CASSFSGLNNEKLFF.

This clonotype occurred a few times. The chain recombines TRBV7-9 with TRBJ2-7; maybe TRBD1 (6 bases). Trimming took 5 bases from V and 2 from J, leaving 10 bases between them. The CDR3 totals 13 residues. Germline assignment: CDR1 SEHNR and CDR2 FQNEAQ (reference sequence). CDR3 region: CASSPRDTYEQYF. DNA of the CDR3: TGTGCCAGCAGCCCTCGGGACACCTACGAGCAGTACTTC.

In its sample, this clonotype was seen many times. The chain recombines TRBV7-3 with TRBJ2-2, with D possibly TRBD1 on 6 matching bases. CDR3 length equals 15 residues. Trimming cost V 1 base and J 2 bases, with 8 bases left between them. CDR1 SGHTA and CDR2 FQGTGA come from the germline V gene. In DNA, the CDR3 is TGTGCCAGCAGCTTAATGGACAGTAACACCGGGGAGCTGTTTTTT. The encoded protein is CASSLMDSNTGELFF.

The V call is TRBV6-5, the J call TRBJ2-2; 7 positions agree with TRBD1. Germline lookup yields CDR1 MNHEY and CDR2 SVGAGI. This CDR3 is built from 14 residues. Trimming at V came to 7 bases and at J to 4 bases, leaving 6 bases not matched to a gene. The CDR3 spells CASTRQGRTGELFF. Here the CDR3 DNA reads TGTGCCAGCACTAGACAGGGACGCACCGGGGAGCTGTTTTTT.

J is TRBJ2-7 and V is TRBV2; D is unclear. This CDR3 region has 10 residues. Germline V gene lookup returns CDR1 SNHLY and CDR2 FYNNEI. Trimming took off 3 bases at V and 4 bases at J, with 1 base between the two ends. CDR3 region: CASSDYEQYF. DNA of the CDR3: TGTGCCAGCAGTGATTACGAGCAGTACTTC. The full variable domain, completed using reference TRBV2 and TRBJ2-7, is EPEVTQTPSHQVTQMGQEVILRCVPISNHLYFYWYRQILGQKVEFLVSFYNNEISEKSEIFDDQFSVERPDGSNFTLKIRSTKLEDSAMYFCASSDYEQYFGPGTRLTVT.

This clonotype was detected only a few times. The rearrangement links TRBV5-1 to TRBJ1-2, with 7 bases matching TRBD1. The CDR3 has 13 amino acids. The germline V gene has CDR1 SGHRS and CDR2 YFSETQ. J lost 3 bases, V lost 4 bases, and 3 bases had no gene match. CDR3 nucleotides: TGCGCCAGCAGCCCTCAGGGGGACTATGGCTACACCTTC. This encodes CASSPQGDYGYTF.